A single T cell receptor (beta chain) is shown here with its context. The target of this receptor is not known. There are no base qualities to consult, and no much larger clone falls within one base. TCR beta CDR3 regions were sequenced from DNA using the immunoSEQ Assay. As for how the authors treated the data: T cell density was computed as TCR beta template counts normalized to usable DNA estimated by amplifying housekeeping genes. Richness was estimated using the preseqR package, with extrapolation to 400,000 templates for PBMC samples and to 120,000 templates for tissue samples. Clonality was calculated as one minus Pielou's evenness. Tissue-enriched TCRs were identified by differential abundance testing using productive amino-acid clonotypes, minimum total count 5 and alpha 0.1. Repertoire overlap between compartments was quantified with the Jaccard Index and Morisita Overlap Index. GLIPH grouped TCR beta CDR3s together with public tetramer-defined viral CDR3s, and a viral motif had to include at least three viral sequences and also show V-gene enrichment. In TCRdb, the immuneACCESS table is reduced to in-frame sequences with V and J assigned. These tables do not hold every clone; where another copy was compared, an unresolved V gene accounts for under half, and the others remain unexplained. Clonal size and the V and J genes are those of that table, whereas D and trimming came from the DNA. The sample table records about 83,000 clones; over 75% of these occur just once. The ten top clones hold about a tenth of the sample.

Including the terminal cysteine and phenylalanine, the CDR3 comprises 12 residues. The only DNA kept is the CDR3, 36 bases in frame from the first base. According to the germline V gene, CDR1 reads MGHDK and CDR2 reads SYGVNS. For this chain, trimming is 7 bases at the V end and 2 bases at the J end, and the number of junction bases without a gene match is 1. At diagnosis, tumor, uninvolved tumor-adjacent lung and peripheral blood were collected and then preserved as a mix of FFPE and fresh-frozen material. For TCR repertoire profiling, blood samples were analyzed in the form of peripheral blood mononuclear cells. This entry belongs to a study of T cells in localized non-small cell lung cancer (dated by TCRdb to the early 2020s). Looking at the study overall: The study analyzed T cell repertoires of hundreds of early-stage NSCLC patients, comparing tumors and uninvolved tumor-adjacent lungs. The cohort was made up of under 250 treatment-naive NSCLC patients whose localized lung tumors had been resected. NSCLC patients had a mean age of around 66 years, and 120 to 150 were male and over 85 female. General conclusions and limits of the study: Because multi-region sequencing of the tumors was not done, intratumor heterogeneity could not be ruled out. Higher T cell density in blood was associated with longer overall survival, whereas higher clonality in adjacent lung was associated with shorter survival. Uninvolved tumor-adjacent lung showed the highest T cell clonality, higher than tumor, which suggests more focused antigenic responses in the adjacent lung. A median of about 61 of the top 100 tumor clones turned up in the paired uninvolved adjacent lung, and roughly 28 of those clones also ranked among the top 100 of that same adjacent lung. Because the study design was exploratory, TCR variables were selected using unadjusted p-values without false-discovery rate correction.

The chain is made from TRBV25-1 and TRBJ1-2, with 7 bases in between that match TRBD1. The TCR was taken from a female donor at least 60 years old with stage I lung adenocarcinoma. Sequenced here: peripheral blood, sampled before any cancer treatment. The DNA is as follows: TGTGCCAGCAAAGGGGGCAACTATGGCTACACCTTC. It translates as CASKGGNYGYTF.